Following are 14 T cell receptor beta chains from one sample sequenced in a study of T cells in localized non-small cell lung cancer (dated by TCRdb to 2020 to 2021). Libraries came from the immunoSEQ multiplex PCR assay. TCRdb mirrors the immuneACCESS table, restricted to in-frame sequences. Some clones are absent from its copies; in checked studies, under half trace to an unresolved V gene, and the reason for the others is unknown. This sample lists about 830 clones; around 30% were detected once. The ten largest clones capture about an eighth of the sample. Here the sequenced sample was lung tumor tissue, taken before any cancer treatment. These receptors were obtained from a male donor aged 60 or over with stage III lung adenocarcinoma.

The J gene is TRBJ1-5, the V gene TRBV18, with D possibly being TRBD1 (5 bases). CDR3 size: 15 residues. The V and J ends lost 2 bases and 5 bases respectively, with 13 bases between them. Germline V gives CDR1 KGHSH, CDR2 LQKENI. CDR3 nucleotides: TGTGCCAGCTCACCAACCCAGGGTGGGGATCAGCCCCAGCATTTT. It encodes CASSPTQGGDQPQHF.

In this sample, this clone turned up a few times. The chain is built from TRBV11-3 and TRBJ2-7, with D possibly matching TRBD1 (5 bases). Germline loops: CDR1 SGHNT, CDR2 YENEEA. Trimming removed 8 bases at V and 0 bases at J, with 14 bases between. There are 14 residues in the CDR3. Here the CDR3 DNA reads TGTGCCAGCGGGGCGGTGGTTGGCTCCTACGAGCAGTACTTC. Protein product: CASGAVVGSYEQYF.

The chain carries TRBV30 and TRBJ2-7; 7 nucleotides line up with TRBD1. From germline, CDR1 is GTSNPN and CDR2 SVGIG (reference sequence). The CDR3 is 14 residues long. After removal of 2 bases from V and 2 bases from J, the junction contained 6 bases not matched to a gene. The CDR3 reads CAWSPGTVAYEQYF. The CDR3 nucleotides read TGTGCCTGGAGTCCCGGGACAGTAGCCTACGAGCAGTACTTC.

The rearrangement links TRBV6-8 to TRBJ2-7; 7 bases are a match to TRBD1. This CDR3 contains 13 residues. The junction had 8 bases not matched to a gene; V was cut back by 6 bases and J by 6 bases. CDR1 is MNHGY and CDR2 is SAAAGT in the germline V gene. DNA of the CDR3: TGTGCCAGCAGACTCAACAGGGGAAGCGAGCAGTACTTC. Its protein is CASRLNRGSEQYF.

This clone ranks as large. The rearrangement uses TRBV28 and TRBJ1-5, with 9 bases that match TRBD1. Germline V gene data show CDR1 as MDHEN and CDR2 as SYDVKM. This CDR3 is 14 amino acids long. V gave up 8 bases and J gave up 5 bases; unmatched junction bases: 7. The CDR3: CASERTGGDQPQHF. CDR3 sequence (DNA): TGTGCCAGCGAGAGAACAGGGGGCGATCAGCCCCAGCATTTT. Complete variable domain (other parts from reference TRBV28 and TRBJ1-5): DVKVTQSSRYLVKRTGEKVFLECVQDMDHENMFWYRQDPGLGLRLIYFSYDVKMKEKGDIPEGYSVSREKKERFSLILESASTNQTSMYLCASERTGGDQPQHFGDGTRLSIL.

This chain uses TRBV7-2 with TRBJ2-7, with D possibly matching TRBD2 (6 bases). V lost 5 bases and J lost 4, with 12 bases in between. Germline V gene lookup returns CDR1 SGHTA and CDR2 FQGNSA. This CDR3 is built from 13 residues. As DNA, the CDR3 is TGTGCCAGCAGCCCTAAGGGACTTTACGAGCAGTACTTC. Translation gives CASSPKGLYEQYF.

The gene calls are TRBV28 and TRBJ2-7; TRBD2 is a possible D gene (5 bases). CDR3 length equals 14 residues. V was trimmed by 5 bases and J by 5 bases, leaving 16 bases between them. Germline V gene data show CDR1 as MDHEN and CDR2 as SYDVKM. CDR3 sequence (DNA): TGTGCCAGCAGTATCAGTCGGGGTGCAAACGAGCAGTACTTC. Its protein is CASSISRGANEQYF.

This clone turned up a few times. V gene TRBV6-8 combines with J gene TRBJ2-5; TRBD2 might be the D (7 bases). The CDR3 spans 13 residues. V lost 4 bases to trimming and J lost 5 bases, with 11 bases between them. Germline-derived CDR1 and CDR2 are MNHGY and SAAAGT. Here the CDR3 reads CASSSGEGETQYF. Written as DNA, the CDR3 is TGTGCCAGCAGTTCAGGGGAGGGTGAGACCCAGTACTTC.

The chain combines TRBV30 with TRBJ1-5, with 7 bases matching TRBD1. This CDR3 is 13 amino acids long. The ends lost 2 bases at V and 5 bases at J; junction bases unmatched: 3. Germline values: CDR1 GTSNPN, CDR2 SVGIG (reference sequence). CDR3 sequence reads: CAWSLTGDQPQHF. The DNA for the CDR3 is TGTGCCTGGAGTCTAACAGGGGATCAGCCCCAGCATTTT.

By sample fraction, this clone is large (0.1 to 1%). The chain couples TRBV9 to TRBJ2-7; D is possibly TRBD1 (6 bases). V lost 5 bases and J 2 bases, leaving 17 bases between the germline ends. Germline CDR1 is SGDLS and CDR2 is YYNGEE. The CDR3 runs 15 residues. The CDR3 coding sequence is TGTGCCAGCAGTGTGGGGACACCGGGAACCTACGAGCAGTACTTC. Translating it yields CASSVGTPGTYEQYF.

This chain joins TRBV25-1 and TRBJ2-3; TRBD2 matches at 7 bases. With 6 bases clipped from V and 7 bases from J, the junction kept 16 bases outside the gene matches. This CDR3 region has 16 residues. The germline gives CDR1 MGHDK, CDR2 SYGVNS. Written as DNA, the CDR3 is TGTGCCAGCAGCCTAACTGGTGGCGGGGGAACAAATACGCAGTATTTT. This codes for CASSLTGGGGTNTQYF.

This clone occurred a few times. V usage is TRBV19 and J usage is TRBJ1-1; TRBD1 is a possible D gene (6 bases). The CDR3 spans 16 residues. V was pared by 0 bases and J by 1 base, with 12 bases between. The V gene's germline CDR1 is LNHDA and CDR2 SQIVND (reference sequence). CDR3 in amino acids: CASSIDWQGKNTEAFF. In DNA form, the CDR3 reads TGTGCCAGTAGTATAGATTGGCAGGGGAAGAACACTGAAGCTTTCTTT.

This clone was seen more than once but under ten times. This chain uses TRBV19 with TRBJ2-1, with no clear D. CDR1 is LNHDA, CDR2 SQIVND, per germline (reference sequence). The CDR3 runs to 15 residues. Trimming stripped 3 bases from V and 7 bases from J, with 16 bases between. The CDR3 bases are TGTGCCAGTAGTATCGGCCCTTTGGAACTAAATGAGCAGTTCTTC. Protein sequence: CASSIGPLELNEQFF.

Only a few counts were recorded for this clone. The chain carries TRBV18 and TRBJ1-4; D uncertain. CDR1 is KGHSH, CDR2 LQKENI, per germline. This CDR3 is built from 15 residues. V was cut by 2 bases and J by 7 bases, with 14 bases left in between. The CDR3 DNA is TGTGCCAGCTCACCAGAAATAGGGAAAGGTGAAAAACTGTTTTTT. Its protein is CASSPEIGKGEKLFF. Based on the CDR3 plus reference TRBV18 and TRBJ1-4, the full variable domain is NAGVMQNPRHLVRRRGQEARLRCSPMKGHSHVYWYRQLPEEGLKFMVYLQKENIIDESGMPKERFSAEFPKEGPSILRIQQVVRGDSAAYFCASSPEIGKGEKLFFGSGTQLSVL.